The clone carrying this T cell receptor (beta chain) was recorded once. Germline CDR1 reads LNHNV; CDR2 reads YYDKDF (reference sequence). CDR3 size: 16 residues. The J segment lost 6 bases and the V segment lost 2 bases, leaving 12 bases of the junction unmatched. Authors' data handling: By means of reference gene primer amplification, nucleated cell counts were estimated. Profiling relied on immunoSEQ multiplex PCR, and the TCRdb table lists in-frame clones only, not all of them. For V, J and clone size, that table is used; D and trimming come from the DNA. The sample carries 9,500 to 10,000 clones, around 78% recorded once. This entry belongs to a study of blood T cell repertoires in COVID-19. About the research overall: From the United States, Italy and Spain came samples of acute and convalescent COVID-19. Sources were T cells, B-cell-depleted T cells, or PBMCs; the material itself was cDNA or gDNA.

This chain uses TRBV15 with TRBJ1-1; 7 bases agree with TRBD1. The receptor was isolated from a human donor in a cohort sampled during active COVID-19. Material for sequencing was peripheral blood. CDR3 bases: TGTGCCACCAGCAGACGAGACAGGGCGCTGGACGCTGAAGCTTTCTTT. The encoded protein is CATSRRDRALDAEAFF.